A single sample is the source of the 32 T cell receptor beta chains below, sequenced in a study of shared clonotypes between healthy human individuals. Method: immunoSEQ multiplex PCR; TCRdb's copy keeps in-frame clones and lacks some. The repertoire holds around 940,000 clones, about three quarters seen once, with about 1.5% in the top ten. Sequencing input: memory CD4+ T cells sorted from blood. Subset specified: CD45RA-negative fraction. All receptors derive from a man younger than 35 in good health.

This chain uses TRBV10-3 with TRBJ1-1; weak D call: TRBD1 (5 bases). Per the germline V gene, CDR1 is ENHRY and CDR2 is SYGVKD. Deletions cut 8 bases from V and 5 bases from J, with 12 bases between. This CDR3 is 12 amino acids long. In DNA form, the CDR3 reads TGTGCCATCCGCGGGGCAGAAACTGAAGCTTTCTTT. This encodes CAIRGAETEAFF.

Comments on this clone: A single base separates this from a much larger clone, so it may be a read error. The V call is TRBV5-8, the J call TRBJ1-1; perhaps TRBD1 as D (6 bases). The CDR3 totals 14 residues. Deletions cut 1 base from V and 1 base from J, with 8 bases between. CDR1 SGHTS and CDR2 YDEGEE come from the germline V gene. CDR3 region: CASSLLQGNTEAFF. As DNA, the CDR3 is TGTGCCAGCAGCTTGCTACAGGGGAACACTGAAGCTTTCTTT.

The sample holds a few counts of this clone. The rearrangement uses TRBV30 and TRBJ1-2; D uncertain. This CDR3 is 15 amino acids long. Trimming removed 3 bases from V and 2 bases from J, with 16 bases in between. From germline, CDR1 is GTSNPN and CDR2 SVGIG (reference sequence). CDR3 sequence reads: CAWSQRVGANYGYTF. The CDR3 DNA sequence: TGTGCCTGGAGCCAAAGGGTAGGAGCAAACTATGGCTACACCTTC.

This clone has more than one count but fewer than ten. V usage is TRBV5-4 and J usage is TRBJ1-2, with 8 bases fitting TRBD1. V trimming: 2 bases; J trimming: 4 bases; junction bases outside the gene matches: 16. The CDR3 runs 18 residues. CDR1 and CDR2 from the germline V gene are SGHNT and YYREEE (reference sequence). For the CDR3, the DNA is TGTGCCAGCAGCTTAAAACAGGGGGGAGGGCCGACACCCTATGGCTACACCTTC. Residues: CASSLKQGGGPTPYGYTF.

This rearrangement joins TRBV7-2 to TRBJ1-1; D is unresolved. The germline CDR1 and CDR2 sequences are SGHTA and FQGNSA. This CDR3 comprises 14 residues. Trimming pared 0 bases from V and 1 base from J, leaving 6 bases between. The CDR3 here is CASSLARGNTEAFF. In DNA form, the CDR3 reads TGTGCCAGCAGCTTAGCGCGGGGGAACACTGAAGCTTTCTTT. The complete variable domain, with remaining parts taken from reference TRBV7-2 and TRBJ1-1, reads GAGVSQSPSNKVTEKGKDVELRCDPISGHTALYWYRQSLGQGLEFLIYFQGNSAPDKSGLPSDRFSAERTGGSVSTLTIQRTQQEDSAVYLCASSLARGNTEAFFGQGTRLTVV.

The V gene is TRBV2, the J gene TRBJ1-1; D not resolved. Trimming removed 8 bases at V and 2 bases at J, with 12 bases between. The length of the CDR3 is 13 residues. Germline CDR1 reads SNHLY; CDR2 reads FYNNEI. In nucleotides, the CDR3 is TGTGCCAGCCGCGGCAGACCTAACACTGAAGCTTTCTTT. Residues: CASRGRPNTEAFF.

This clone appeared a single time. The chain uses TRBV6-1 and TRBJ1-1; no firm D call. V lost 7 bases and J 0 bases, leaving 9 bases between the germline ends. Germline values: CDR1 MNHNS, CDR2 SASEGT. The CDR3 is made up of 13 amino acids. CDR3 sequence reads: CASILGLNTEAFF. CDR3 sequence (DNA): TGTGCCAGCATATTAGGTCTGAACACTGAAGCTTTCTTT.

On this clone: This specimen includes other DNA sequences encoding the same CDR3. This chain connects TRBV7-2 to TRBJ2-7; possible D gene TRBD2, 6 bases. Trimming removed 3 bases from V and 0 bases from J, with 9 bases in between. Germline V gene data show CDR1 as SGHTA and CDR2 as FQGNSA. The CDR3 loop spans 14 amino acids. In DNA form, the CDR3 reads TGTGCCAGCAGCTTGGGGGGATTCTCCTACGAGCAGTACTTC. Translated: CASSLGGFSYEQYF. Full variable domain (outside the CDR3, taken from reference TRBV7-2 and TRBJ2-7): GAGVSQSPSNKVTEKGKDVELRCDPISGHTALYWYRQSLGQGLEFLIYFQGNSAPDKSGLPSDRFSAERTGGSVSTLTIQRTQQEDSAVYLCASSLGGFSYEQYFGPGTRLTVT.

The sample holds one count of this clone. The chain recombines TRBV4-1 with TRBJ1-5; 7 bases are a match to TRBD1. J gave up 2 bases and V 0 bases, and 1 base lay outside the gene matches. The CDR3 loop spans 15 amino acids. Germline lookup yields CDR1 MGHRA and CDR2 YSYEKL. The CDR3 region has the DNA TGCGCCAGCAGCCAAGAAGGGGGCCGCAATCAGCCCCAGCATTTT. Translation: CASSQEGGRNQPQHF.

Comment on this clone: This same CDR3 is encoded by further DNA sequences in the sample. The CDR3 protein is CASSLGPNQPQHF. CDR3 coding DNA: TGTGCCAGCAGCTTAGGGCCGAATCAGCCCCAGCATTTT. This chain uses TRBV11-2 with TRBJ1-5; no definite D call. V was clipped by 1 base and J by 4 bases, with 5 bases between them. Germline V gene data show CDR1 as SGHAT and CDR2 as FQNNGV. The CDR3 consists of 13 residues.

This clone was found a few times. The CDR3 sequence is CASSQARGNTGELFF. Written as DNA, the CDR3 is TGTGCCAGCAGCCAAGCCAGGGGCAACACCGGGGAGCTGTTTTTT. The V and J genes are TRBV14 and TRBJ2-2, with a weak D call TRBD1 (6 bases). The CDR3 totals 15 residues. Germline V lookup: CDR1 SGHDN, CDR2 FVKESK. V lost 1 base to trimming and J lost 2 bases, with 8 bases between them. Full variable domain (remainder filled in from reference TRBV14 and TRBJ2-2): EAGVTQFPSHSVIEKGQTVTLRCDPISGHDNLYWYRRVMGKEIKFLLHFVKESKQDESGMPNNRFLAERTGGTYSTLKVQPAELEDSGVYFCASSQARGNTGELFFGEGSRLTVL.

The chain carries TRBV5-4 and TRBJ2-3; 13 nucleotides line up with TRBD2. The V and J ends lost 4 bases and 9 bases, in that order; junction bases with no gene match: 11. The germline gives CDR1 SGHNT, CDR2 YYREEE (reference sequence). This CDR3 is 16 amino acids long. CDR3 amino acids: CASSHTSGGDPGTQYF. The CDR3 DNA reads TGTGCCAGCAGCCACACTAGCGGGGGGGATCCCGGCACGCAGTATTTT.

This clone was seen a single time. The V call is TRBV4-1, the J call TRBJ1-1; D is ambiguous. V was cut by 4 bases and J by 2 bases, with 11 bases left in between. This CDR3 comprises 14 residues. Germline V gene sequence: CDR1 MGHRA, CDR2 YSYEKL. The CDR3 DNA is TGCGCCAGCAGCCCGACACCCTCTAACACTGAAGCTTTCTTT. The encoded protein is CASSPTPSNTEAFF.

V gene TRBV12-2 combines with J gene TRBJ1-4; the table gives TRBD1 as D, unverified against the DNA. TRBV12-2 is reported as a pseudogene. The CDR3 runs to 20 residues. CDR3 amino acids: CASRLEARSPTGGGGEKLFF. CDR3 nucleotides: TGTGCAAGTCGCTTAGAGGCCCGATCTCCGACAGGGGGCGGCGGTGAAAAACTGTTTTTT.

In regard to this clone: This CDR3 is also generated by other DNA sequences in the sample. The rearrangement joins TRBV7-2 to TRBJ1-2; D gene uncertain. Germline CDR1 SGHTA, CDR2 FQGNSA. Trimming shortened V by 1 base and J by 8 bases, and 5 bases separated the two germline ends. The CDR3 has 11 amino acids. The CDR3 spells CASSLGDGYTF. CDR3 in DNA: TGTGCCAGCAGCTTAGGAGACGGCTACACCTTC.

This chain connects TRBV6-6 to TRBJ1-1; 7 bases agree with TRBD1. The CDR3 covers 15 residues. Germline-derived CDR1 and CDR2 are MNHNY and SVGAGI (reference sequence). V lost 2 bases to trimming and J lost 4 bases; unmatched junction nucleotides: 7. The CDR3 here is CASSYTQGGSTEAFF. The CDR3 region has the DNA TGTGCCAGCAGTTACACTCAGGGGGGCAGCACTGAAGCTTTCTTT.

V gene TRBV2 combines with J gene TRBJ2-5; D possibly corresponds to TRBD1 (5 bases). The germline V gene encodes CDR1 SNHLY and CDR2 FYNNEI. CDR3 length equals 14 residues. V was clipped by 6 bases and J by 1 base, with 12 bases between them. The CDR3 bases are TGTGCCAGCAGACCCGACAGATCCCAAGAGACCCAGTACTTC. Protein: CASRPDRSQETQYF.

V gene TRBV7-2 combines with J gene TRBJ2-3; possibly TRBD2 for D (5 bases). The length of the CDR3 is 17 residues. CDR1 and CDR2 (germline): SGHTA, FQGNSA. The V end lost 5 bases, the J end lost 3 bases, and 21 bases lay between the germline ends. DNA of the CDR3: TGTGCCAGCAGCCAACCCCGACTACTGCTGGGGACAGATACGCAGTATTTT. Translating gives CASSQPRLLLGTDTQYF. Full variable domain (missing parts from reference TRBV7-2 and TRBJ2-3): GAGVSQSPSNKVTEKGKDVELRCDPISGHTALYWYRQSLGQGLEFLIYFQGNSAPDKSGLPSDRFSAERTGGSVSTLTIQRTQQEDSAVYLCASSQPRLLLGTDTQYFGPGTRLTVL.

Comments on this clone: Sequence at one end of the junction differs from germline and may be a read error. The rearrangement joins TRBV7-2 to TRBJ2-3; D is perhaps TRBD2 (6 bases). Germline V CDR1 and CDR2: SGHTA, FQGNSA. The CDR3 sequence is 15 residues long. Here the CDR3 DNA reads TGTGCCAGCAGCCCCACGGGCGGGGCCACAGATGCGCAGTATTTT. The encoded protein is CASSPTGGATDAQYF.

CDR3 DNA sequence: TGTGCCAGCAGTTTCCGACAGGGATCCTACGAGCAGTACTTC. Encoded protein: CASSFRQGSYEQYF. This sequence joins TRBV27 and TRBJ2-7; 7 nucleotides line up with TRBD1. Per germline, CDR1 MNHEY and CDR2 SMNVEV (reference sequence). V was pared by 3 bases and J by 1 base, with 3 bases of the junction left unmatched. This CDR3 has 14 residues.

CDR3 sequence: CASSFGANNEQFF. The CDR3 DNA reads as TGTGCCAGCAGCTTTGGGGCTAACAATGAGCAGTTCTTC. The chain couples TRBV7-2 to TRBJ2-1, with D tentatively TRBD1 (5 bases). The V gene's germline CDR1 is SGHTA and CDR2 FQGNSA. V lost 3 bases to trimming and J lost 5 bases, with 8 bases between them. The CDR3 covers 13 residues.

The sample holds a few counts of this clone. The chain couples TRBV5-6 to TRBJ1-2; tentative D call: TRBD1 (5 bases). The V end was cut by 5 bases, the J end by 8 bases, with 22 bases between. Germline values: CDR1 SGHDT, CDR2 YYEEEE. The CDR3 covers 15 residues. DNA of the CDR3: TGTGCCAGCAGATTAGAGGGTGGGACGGCCGACGGCTACACCTTC. Translation: CASRLEGGTADGYTF.

The V call is TRBV28, the J call TRBJ1-2, with a tentative D call TRBD1 (5 bases). The CDR3 runs to 15 residues. The V and J ends lost 7 bases and 8 bases respectively, with 23 bases between them. CDR1 and CDR2 from the germline V gene are MDHEN and SYDVKM. The CDR3 is CASTLAGGGRLGYTF. In nucleotides, the CDR3 is TGTGCCAGCACTTTGGCCGGTGGGGGACGTCTGGGCTACACCTTC.

This chain links TRBV6-1 with TRBJ2-7, with D possibly matching TRBD1 (5 bases). Trimming took 4 bases from V and 0 from J, leaving 16 bases between them. The CDR3 consists of 16 residues. The germline V gene has CDR1 MNHNS and CDR2 SASEGT. This chain's CDR3 is CASSVYAQGNSYEQYF. In DNA form, the CDR3 reads TGTGCCAGCAGTGTCTACGCCCAGGGAAACTCCTACGAGCAGTACTTC.

The chain carries TRBV10-3 and TRBJ1-4; D might be TRBD1 (5 bases). This CDR3 is built from 11 residues. Germline loops: CDR1 ENHRY, CDR2 SYGVKD. V was shortened by 4 bases and J by 8 bases, with 5 bases between the two germline ends. The CDR3 is CAISAGEKLFF. The CDR3 bases are TGTGCCATCAGTGCAGGGGAAAAACTGTTTTTT.

V and J are TRBV5-1 and TRBJ2-1; weak D call: TRBD1 (5 bases). Between the trimmed V and J ends, which lost 4 bases and 6 bases, there was a span of 11 bases. The germline gives CDR1 SGHRS, CDR2 YFSETQ. This CDR3 contains 13 residues. CDR3 in amino acids: CASSRDRTNEQFF. As DNA, the CDR3 is TGCGCCAGCAGCCGAGACAGAACCAATGAGCAGTTCTTC.

The chain is built from TRBV2 and TRBJ2-7, with D possibly being TRBD1 or TRBD2 (6 bases each). Germline values: CDR1 SNHLY, CDR2 FYNNEI. The CDR3 length is 16 residues. V was trimmed by 6 bases and J by 3 bases, leaving 21 bases between them. The CDR3 loop is CASRGRQAWGVYEQYF. CDR3 sequence (DNA): TGTGCCAGCAGGGGCCGACAGGCTTGGGGGGTCTACGAGCAGTACTTC. The complete variable domain, with remaining parts taken from reference TRBV2 and TRBJ2-7, reads EPEVTQTPSHQVTQMGQEVILRCVPISNHLYFYWYRQILGQKVEFLVSFYNNEISEKSEIFDDQFSVERPDGSNFTLKIRSTKLEDSAMYFCASRGRQAWGVYEQYFGPGTRLTVT.

V is TRBV2 and J is TRBJ1-2; D is uncertain. CDR1 is SNHLY, CDR2 FYNNEI, per germline. The CDR3 extends over 16 amino acids. Trimming pared 4 bases from V and 6 bases from J, leaving 21 bases between. The CDR3, as DNA: TGTGCCAGCAGTGTTAGTGTGTTGGAGGGCGGCGATGGCTACACCTTC. It codes for CASSVSVLEGGDGYTF.

This chain uses TRBV7-9 with TRBJ1-4; weak D call: TRBD1 (5 bases). The CDR3 has 16 residues. V gave up 3 bases and J gave up 0 bases, with 11 bases separating them. The V gene's germline CDR1 is SEHNR and CDR2 FQNEAQ (reference sequence). CDR3 in DNA: TGTGCCAGCAGCTTCGGGGCTTTTACAACTAATGAAAAACTGTTTTTT. As protein: CASSFGAFTTNEKLFF.

V usage is TRBV28 and J usage is TRBJ2-5, with TRBD2 identical over 9 bases. Germline assignment: CDR1 MDHEN and CDR2 SYDVKM. The CDR3 covers 14 residues. Trimming cost V 2 bases and J 7 bases; bases outside gene matches: 5. The CDR3 protein is CASSLAGGPGTQYF. The CDR3 DNA sequence: TGTGCCAGCAGTTTAGCGGGGGGGCCGGGGACCCAGTACTTC.

The J gene is TRBJ1-3, the V gene TRBV19; D is possibly TRBD1 (5 bases). Germline values: CDR1 LNHDA, CDR2 SQIVND (reference sequence). The CDR3 extends over 14 amino acids. V lost 8 bases to trimming and J lost 0 bases, with 11 bases between them. Written as DNA, the CDR3 is TGTGCCAGTCGCACAGGTTCCTCTGGAAACACCATATATTTT. As protein: CASRTGSSGNTIYF.

This chain connects TRBV5-4 to TRBJ2-7; TRBD1 matches 9 bases. The V segment lost 4 bases and the J segment 7 bases; nucleotides outside the gene matches: 12. The germline V gene encodes CDR1 SGHNT and CDR2 YYREEE (reference sequence). This CDR3 region has 15 residues. The CDR3 bases are TGTGCCAGCAGCCTAACCGGGACAGGGCTGGGAGAGCAGTACTTC. It is translated as CASSLTGTGLGEQYF.